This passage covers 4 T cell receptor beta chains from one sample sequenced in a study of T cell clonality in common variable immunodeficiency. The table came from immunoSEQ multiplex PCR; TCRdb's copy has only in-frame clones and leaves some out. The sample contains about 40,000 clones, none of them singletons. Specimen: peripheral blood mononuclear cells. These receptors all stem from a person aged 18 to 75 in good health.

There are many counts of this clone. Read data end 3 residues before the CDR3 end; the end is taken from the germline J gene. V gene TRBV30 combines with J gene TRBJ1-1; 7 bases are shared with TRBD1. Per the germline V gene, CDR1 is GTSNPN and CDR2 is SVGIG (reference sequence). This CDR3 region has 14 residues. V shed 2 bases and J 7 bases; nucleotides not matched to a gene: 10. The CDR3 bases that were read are TGTGCCTGGAGTCTCCCCTGGACAGGTAATGAA. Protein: CAWSLPWTGNE. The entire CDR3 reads CAWSLPWTGNEAFF.

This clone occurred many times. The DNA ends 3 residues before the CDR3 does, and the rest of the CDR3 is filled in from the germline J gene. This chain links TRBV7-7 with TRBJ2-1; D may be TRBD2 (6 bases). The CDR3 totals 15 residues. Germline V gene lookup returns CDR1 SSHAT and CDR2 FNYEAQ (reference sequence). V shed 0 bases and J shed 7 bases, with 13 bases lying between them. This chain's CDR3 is CASSLAAGPGNEQFF. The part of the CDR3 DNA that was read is TGTGCCAGCAGCTTAGCGGCGGGGCCTGGGAATGAG. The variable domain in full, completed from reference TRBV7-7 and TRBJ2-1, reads GAGVSQSPRYKVTKRGQDVTLRCDPISSHATLYWYQQALGQGPEFLTYFNYEAQPDKSGLPSDRFSAERPEGSISTLTIQRTEQRDSAMYRCASSLAAGPGNEQFFGPGTRLTVL.

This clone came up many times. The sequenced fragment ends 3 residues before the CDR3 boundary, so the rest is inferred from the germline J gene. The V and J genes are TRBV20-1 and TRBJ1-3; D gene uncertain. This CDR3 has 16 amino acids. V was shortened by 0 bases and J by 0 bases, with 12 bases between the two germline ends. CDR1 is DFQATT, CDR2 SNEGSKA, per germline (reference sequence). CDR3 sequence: CSARDSTGVSGNTIYF. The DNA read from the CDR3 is TGCAGTGCTAGAGATTCCACCGGGGTCTCTGGAAACACC.

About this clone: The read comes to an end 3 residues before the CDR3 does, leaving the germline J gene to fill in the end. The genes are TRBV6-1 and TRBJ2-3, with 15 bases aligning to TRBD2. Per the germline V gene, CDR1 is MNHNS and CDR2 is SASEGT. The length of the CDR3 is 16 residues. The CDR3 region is CASSAGLAGGRETQYF. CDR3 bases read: TGTGCCAGCAGTGCCGGACTAGCGGGGGGGCGAGAGACG.